The 16 T cell receptor beta chains below all came from one sample that was sequenced in a study of T cells expressing NK-cell markers. TCRdb reprocessed the 5' RACE reads; each CDR3 protein has one entry and no DNA is given. The sample has 400,000 to 550,000 distinct CDR3 sequences. Sequenced: blood T cells: a sorted CD56 or NKG2C T cell subset, CD4+ or CD8+ T cells, or bulk PBMC T cells (not recorded which). These receptors were collected from a woman aged 18 to 75 in good health.

The chain combines TRBV12-3 or TRBV12-4 with TRBJ1-5. The CDR3 runs to 16 residues. CDR3 region: CASSLDSGRGNQPQHF.

The J gene is TRBJ2-7, the V gene TRBV29-1. The germline V gene encodes CDR1 SQVTM and CDR2 ANQGSEA. The CDR3 extends over 12 amino acids. CDR3 sequence reads: CSVDLGSYEQYF.

This chain uses TRBV12-3 or TRBV12-4 with TRBJ2-1; no DNA is available, so the TRBD2 call from TCRdb remains unchecked. The CDR3 extends over 15 amino acids. The chain's CDR3 is CASSLPSGSYNEQFF.

The chain links TRBV25-1 to TRBJ2-2. There are 15 residues in the CDR3. Germline assignment: CDR1 MGHDK and CDR2 SYGVNS. Here the CDR3 reads CASSEWSLKTGELFF. The full variable domain, its missing parts supplied by reference TRBV25-1 and TRBJ2-2, is EADIYQTPRYLVIGTGKKITLECSQTMGHDKMYWYQQDPGMELHLIHYSYGVNSTEKGDLSSESTVSRIRTEHFPLTLESARPSHTSQYLCASSEWSLKTGELFFGEGSRLTVL.

The V gene is TRBV7-9, the J gene TRBJ1-1; TCRdb's D call of TRBD1 is untestable without DNA. The CDR3 has 14 residues. The germline CDR1 and CDR2 sequences are SEHNR and FQNEAQ (reference sequence). The CDR3 region is CASISTPGNTEAFF.

This chain uses TRBV20-1 with TRBJ2-1; TCRdb picks TRBD2, but there is no DNA to check that call. CDR1 and CDR2 from the germline V gene are DFQATT and SNEGSKA (reference sequence). The CDR3 runs to 18 residues. The CDR3 protein is CSAGRPGLAGGGSDEQFF.

The gene calls are TRBV7-8 and TRBJ2-5; TCRdb outputs TRBD2, but without DNA this stays unchecked. This CDR3 region has 13 residues. CDR1 is SGHVS, CDR2 FQNEAQ, per germline. CDR3 residues: CASRGRAKETQYF.

The V and J genes are TRBV10-2 and TRBJ2-1; TCRdb lists TRBD1, though no DNA is available to test this call. The germline V gene encodes CDR1 WSHSY and CDR2 SAAADI. The CDR3 contains 17 residues. The CDR3: CASEPLGRGRGSNEQFF.

The CDR3 sequence is CAWSTEGTEAFF. V gene TRBV30 combines with J gene TRBJ1-1. The CDR3 runs to 12 residues. CDR1 and CDR2 from the germline V gene are GTSNPN and SVGIG (reference sequence).

This chain joins TRBV6-2 or TRBV6-3 and TRBJ1-5; TCRdb reports TRBD1, a call that lacks DNA to check it against. Germline assignment: CDR1 MNHEY and CDR2 SVGEGT. The CDR3 has 14 amino acids. This CDR3 reads CASTYRGSNQPQHF.

V is TRBV28 and J is TRBJ2-1; with no DNA, the TCRdb D assignment of TRBD2 cannot be verified. Germline lookup yields CDR1 MDHEN and CDR2 SYDVKM. The length of the CDR3 is 13 residues. The CDR3 is CAQGGLSYNEQFF.

The chain joins TRBV20-1 to TRBJ1-5; TCRdb indicates TRBD1, and absent DNA this call remains unverified. Germline CDR1 and CDR2: DFQATT and SNEGSKA (reference sequence). There are 14 residues in the CDR3. The CDR3 loop reads CSVGGEGSNQPQHF.

The chain uses TRBV7-6 and TRBJ2-2; TCRdb returns TRBD1, unconfirmable since there is no DNA. Germline CDR1 reads SGHVS; CDR2 reads FNYEAQ. This CDR3 is built from 15 residues. The CDR3 region is CASRHPTGNTGELFF.

The gene calls are TRBV2 and TRBJ2-3; the TRBD1 assignment by TCRdb is unverifiable without DNA. Germline loops: CDR1 SNHLY, CDR2 FYNNEI. The length of the CDR3 is 14 residues. CDR3 protein: CASKATVDTDTQYF.

This rearrangement joins TRBV5-1 to TRBJ2-1; TCRdb designates TRBD2, a call that cannot be tested without DNA. Germline V gene data show CDR1 as SGHRS and CDR2 as YFSETQ. The CDR3 has 16 residues. CDR3 loop: CASSPRLAGGVYEQFF.

The V call is TRBV4-3, the J call TRBJ2-1; TCRdb gives TRBD1 as the D gene, but with no DNA this cannot be confirmed. Per the germline V gene, CDR1 is LGHNA and CDR2 is YSLEER. The CDR3 spans 13 residues. The CDR3 here is CANRGRSYNEQFF.